This TCR beta chain is drawn from a study of T cells in Graves' hyperthyroidism and ophthalmopathy. This CDR3 has 15 amino acids. Germline lookup yields CDR1 LNHDA and CDR2 SQIVND (reference sequence). V was clipped by 1 base and J by 2 bases, with 9 bases between them. RNA transcripts gave rise to amplified TCR beta CDR3 regions. RT-PCR in the first round (using the HTBI primer set) targeted the TCR CDR3. TCRdb processed the multiplex PCR reads anew with MiXCR; each CDR3 protein has one entry. The profile shows 550,000 to 650,000 distinct CDR3 sequences, approximately 15% of them singletons. This sequence joins TRBV19 and TRBJ1-5; D unclear. The sequenced material came from blood. The sequence was obtained from a woman aged 40 to 50 with Graves' hyperthyroidism. CDR3 protein: CASSIGYYGNQPQHF. CDR3 bases: TGTGCCAGTAGTATAGGATACTACGGCAATCAGCCCCAGCATTTT.